This T cell receptor (beta chain) comes out of a study of T cell repertoires in cytomegalovirus infection. Across the whole study: Signatures in public TCR beta sequences pointed to both CMV infection and matching HLA type. Whole-study findings and limits: The response measured ex vivo was dominated by TCR beta clonotypes (HLA-C-restricted and CMV-specific). Identification of carriers of CMV plus the relevant HLA was achieved through cumulative public TCR beta family frequency.

TCRdb reprocessed the reads with MiXCR, giving one entry per CDR3 protein. The repertoire includes about 130,000 distinct CDR3 sequences, approximately 9.2% of them detected once, and 10% sits in the top ten. Note on this clonotype: Its cognate antigen is unknown.

V lost 5 bases, J lost 4 bases, and 15 bases lay in between. The length of the CDR3 is 14 residues. This clonotype originated in a human donor in good health (CMV status not recorded). Some clones in this sample may be carry-over from other donors' samples. Specimen: PBMCs. The chain has TRBV12-3 or TRBV12-4 and TRBJ2-7, with D unclear. In nucleotides, the CDR3 is TGTGCCAGCAGTCCGACGATTGGAAAATACGAGCAGTACTTC. Its protein product is CASSPTIGKYEQYF.